The clone carrying this T cell receptor (beta chain) was observed at least ten times. Antigen specificity is unknown. Time point denoted: persistent/refractory GD, antithyroid drugs over 5 years with positive TRAb. TCR sequences were obtained from RNA taken from PBMCs. This entry is derived from a study of regulatory T cells in long-lasting Graves disease. General study results and limits: Under persistent disease, TRBV28, TRBJ1-2 and TRBJ2-5 were used preferentially.

Trimming shortened V by 2 bases and J by 0 bases, and 11 bases separated the two germline ends. Per germline, CDR1 MDHEN and CDR2 SYDVKM. The CDR3 is 17 amino acids. HTBI primers from iRepertoire and Arm-PCR of CDR3 regions yielded the TCR beta libraries. Via MiXCR, TCRdb re-called the multiplex PCR reads, giving one row per CDR3 protein. Altogether more than 650,000 distinct CDR3 sequences are present, 30% being singletons, with the ten largest covering under 55%. The rearrangement links TRBV28 to TRBJ1-6; D not resolved. The sequenced sample was peripheral blood mononuclear cells (PBMCs), obtained when the disease was refractory, from a patient treated with antithyroid drugs. This TCR was recovered from a female donor with Graves disease. CDR3 amino acids: CASSLPAASSYNSPLHF. In DNA, the CDR3 is TGTGCCAGCAGTTTACCCGCAGCGAGCTCCTATAATTCACCCCTCCACTTT.